What follows are 26 T cell receptor beta chains derived from one specimen sequenced in a study of blood T cell repertoires in COVID-19. Clones were sequenced by immunoSEQ multiplex PCR, and TCRdb holds only the in-frame ones, with some missing. In the table there are 150,000 to 180,000 clones, 88% of which are singletons. Material: peripheral blood. These receptors were taken from a woman in her seventies with acute or convalescent COVID-19.

This clone is a singleton in its sample. The rearrangement links TRBV6-2 or TRBV6-3 to TRBJ2-1; D gene uncertain. CDR3 length equals 13 residues. Germline-derived CDR1 and CDR2 are MNHEY and SVGEGT. V was shortened by 2 bases and J by 6 bases, with 8 bases between the two germline ends. CDR3 in amino acids: CASSYPLANEQFF. The CDR3 nucleotides read TGTGCCAGCAGTTACCCCCTGGCCAATGAGCAGTTCTTC.

This clone was found once. The chain carries TRBV10-3 and TRBJ2-7, with 8 bases that match TRBD1. The CDR3 spans 15 residues. CDR1 is ENHRY and CDR2 is SYGVKD in the germline V gene. With 6 bases clipped from V and 3 bases from J, the junction kept 10 bases outside the gene matches. The chain's CDR3 is CAIRTSGGAGYEQYF. For the CDR3, the DNA is TGTGCCATCAGGACCTCAGGGGGCGCGGGCTACGAGCAGTACTTC.

This clone was counted a few times. The chain employs TRBV7-3 and TRBJ2-1; TRBD1 might be the D (5 bases). V lost 0 bases, J lost 1 base, and 7 bases lay in between. This CDR3 is 15 amino acids long. The germline CDR1 and CDR2 sequences are SGHTA and FQGTGA. The CDR3 DNA reads TGTGCCAGCAGCTTAACGCAGGGATCCTACAATGAGCAGTTCTTC. Translation gives CASSLTQGSYNEQFF.

This rearrangement joins TRBV18 to TRBJ2-2; 11 nucleotides agree with TRBD1. The CDR3 sequence is 14 residues long. CDR1 and CDR2 from the germline V gene are KGHSH and LQKENI. With 9 bases clipped from V and 6 bases from J, the junction kept 6 bases outside the gene matches. CDR3 amino acids: CASRGTGGSGELFF. The CDR3 DNA sequence: TGTGCCAGTCGAGGGACAGGGGGATCCGGGGAGCTGTTTTTT. Based on the CDR3 plus reference TRBV18 and TRBJ2-2, the full variable domain is NAGVMQNPRHLVRRRGQEARLRCSPMKGHSHVYWYRQLPEEGLKFMVYLQKENIIDESGMPKERFSAEFPKEGPSILRIQQVVRGDSAAYFCASRGTGGSGELFFGEGSRLTVL.

DNA of the CDR3: TGTGCCAGCAGCCAGCGGGGGAGCTCCTACAATGAGCAGTTCTTC. Its translation: CASSQRGSSYNEQFF. This sequence joins TRBV3-1 (or the pseudogene TRBV3-2) and TRBJ2-1, with 7 bases matching TRBD2. CDR3 length: 15 amino acids. V was clipped by 3 bases and J by 0 bases; unmatched bases: 2. Per the germline V gene, CDR1 is LGHDT and CDR2 is YNNKEL (reference sequence).

The chain uses TRBV7-9 and TRBJ2-2; 9 positions match TRBD1. CDR1 SEHNR and CDR2 FQNEAQ come from the germline V gene (reference sequence). This CDR3 region has 16 residues. Trimming removed 1 base from V and 3 bases from J; junction bases left unmatched: 3. For the CDR3, the DNA is TGTGCCAGCAGCTTAGTGGGGACAGGGTACACCGGGGAGCTGTTTTTT. It codes for CASSLVGTGYTGELFF.

CDR3 nucleotide sequence: TGTGCCATCAAGGACCGGGACAGACCTTACAATGAGCAGTTCTTC. This codes for CAIKDRDRPYNEQFF. This chain joins TRBV10-3 and TRBJ2-1, with TRBD1 matching over 7 bases. V was clipped by 7 bases and J by 4 bases; unmatched bases: 10. The CDR3 sequence is 15 residues long. Germline V gene data show CDR1 as ENHRY and CDR2 as SYGVKD.

J is TRBJ2-5 and V is TRBV10-3; 12 positions match TRBD2. Losses at the gene ends were 10 bases for V and 2 bases for J; bases not matched to a gene: 8. Looked up from germline, CDR1 is ENHRY and CDR2 is SYGVKD. The CDR3 extends over 15 amino acids. The CDR3 DNA reads as TGTGCCACCGCTGGGCTAGCGGGGGGGCAAGAGACCCAGTACTTC. Its translation is CATAGLAGGQETQYF.

This chain connects TRBV29-1 to TRBJ1-2; possibly TRBD1 for D (6 bases). CDR1 is SQVTM, CDR2 ANQGSEA, per germline. The ends were cut back, 6 bases at V and 6 bases at J, with 14 bases in the middle. The CDR3 is 12 residues long. CDR3 amino acids: CSVKQGSHGYTF. The DNA for the CDR3 is TGCAGCGTAAAACAGGGAAGTCATGGCTACACCTTC.

The V gene is TRBV24-1, the J gene TRBJ2-1; 9 bases match TRBD2. Germline V gives CDR1 KGHDR, CDR2 SFDVKD. The CDR3 is 16 amino acids. With 0 bases clipped from V and 8 bases from J, the junction kept 7 bases outside the gene matches. CDR3 sequence reads: CATSDLGRRGGDEQFF. The CDR3 bases are TGTGCCACCAGTGATTTGGGTAGGCGGGGGGGCGATGAGCAGTTCTTC.

The V gene is TRBV6-1, the J gene TRBJ2-5, with D possibly matching TRBD2 (6 bases). The CDR3 covers 12 residues. Trimming removed 8 bases at V and 5 bases at J, with 12 bases between. CDR1 MNHNS and CDR2 SASEGT come from the germline V gene. The CDR3 coding sequence is TGTGCCAGCTTTGCGGGATGGGAGACCCAGTACTTC. Translated, it gives CASFAGWETQYF.

The J gene is TRBJ1-2, the V gene TRBV19; D gene ambiguous. V was trimmed by 3 bases and J by 1 base, leaving 9 bases between them. Germline-derived CDR1 and CDR2 are LNHDA and SQIVND (reference sequence). The CDR3 length is 14 residues. The CDR3 spells CASSMYLFNYGYTF. For the CDR3, the DNA is TGTGCCAGTAGTATGTACTTGTTTAACTATGGCTACACCTTC.

The V call is TRBV3-1 (or the pseudogene TRBV3-2), the J call TRBJ1-6; D is undetermined. The CDR3 spans 13 residues. Trimming took 2 bases from V and 7 from J, leaving 6 bases between them. Germline V gene data show CDR1 as LGHDT and CDR2 as YNNKEL (reference sequence). The CDR3 nucleotides read TGTGCCAGCAGCCAAAGTGAGAATTCACCCCTCCACTTT. Amino acid sequence: CASSQSENSPLHF.

In this sample, this clone turned up once. The rearrangement links TRBV11-2 to TRBJ1-4; a weak D match, TRBD1 (6 bases). Per the germline V gene, CDR1 is SGHAT and CDR2 is FQNNGV. The CDR3 has 16 residues. V was pared by 0 bases and J by 5 bases, with 13 bases between. As DNA, the CDR3 is TGTGCCAGCAGCTTAGAGGGCGGGGGCCTAAATGAAAAACTGTTTTTT. This encodes CASSLEGGGLNEKLFF.

The rearrangement links TRBV5-1 to TRBJ1-2; 8 positions match TRBD1. V lost 4 bases to trimming and J lost 4 bases; unmatched junction nucleotides: 3. Germline V gene lookup returns CDR1 SGHRS and CDR2 YFSETQ. The CDR3 length is 13 residues. This CDR3 reads CASSPQGAYGYTF. The CDR3 nucleotides are TGCGCCAGCAGCCCCCAGGGGGCCTATGGCTACACCTTC. Based on the CDR3 plus reference TRBV5-1 and TRBJ1-2, the full variable domain is KAGVTQTPRYLIKTRGQQVTLSCSPISGHRSVSWYQQTPGQGLQFLFEYFSETQRNKGNFPGRFSGRQFSNSRSEMNVSTLELGDSALYLCASSPQGAYGYTFGSGTRLTVV.

The chain employs TRBV29-1 and TRBJ1-2; D unresolved. CDR1 is SQVTM, CDR2 ANQGSEA, per germline. Deletions cut 2 bases from V and 2 bases from J, with 6 bases between. The CDR3 is 12 amino acids. CDR3 protein: CSVELANYGYTF. The CDR3 DNA reads as TGCAGCGTTGAACTGGCAAACTATGGCTACACCTTC.

The CDR3 spells CASSQLGPAGETQYF. The CDR3 bases are TGTGCCAGCAGCCAACTGGGACCCGCGGGGGAGACCCAGTACTTC. The chain combines TRBV3-1 (or the pseudogene TRBV3-2) with TRBJ2-5, with D possibly being TRBD2 (6 bases). Germline-derived CDR1 and CDR2 are LGHDT and YNNKEL (reference sequence). The V end lost 2 bases, the J end lost 5 bases, and 15 bases lay between the germline ends. The CDR3 length is 15 residues.

By proportion, this clone is medium-sized. J is TRBJ1-5 and V is TRBV6-5; unclear D gene. This CDR3 region has 13 residues. The V gene's germline CDR1 is MNHEY and CDR2 SVGAGI. The ends were cut back, 5 bases at V and 0 bases at J, with 5 bases in the middle. The CDR3, as DNA: TGTGCCAGCAGTCGGTATAGCAATCAGCCCCAGCATTTT. This translates into CASSRYSNQPQHF.

This clone was observed a single time. CDR3 residues: CASRGGGVGYTF. The CDR3 DNA reads TGTGCCAGCAGGGGGGGAGGGGTTGGCTACACCTTC. The V and J genes are TRBV11-2 and TRBJ1-2; perhaps TRBD1 as D (5 bases). V gave up 6 bases and J gave up 7 bases, with 12 bases separating them. The length of the CDR3 is 12 residues. Germline V gene data show CDR1 as SGHAT and CDR2 as FQNNGV.

The chain combines TRBV27 with TRBJ2-7, with TRBD1 matching 10 bases. CDR3 length equals 15 residues. Looked up from germline, CDR1 is MNHEY and CDR2 is SMNVEV (reference sequence). Trimming took 6 bases from V and 2 from J; bases not matched to a gene: 7. This chain's CDR3 is CASRTGQGNAYEQYF. The CDR3 nucleotides read TGTGCCAGCAGGACGGGACAGGGGAATGCCTACGAGCAGTACTTC.

The chain uses TRBV6-1 and TRBJ2-1; D may be TRBD1 (5 bases). V lost 2 bases to trimming and J lost 0 bases, with 17 bases between them. Looked up from germline, CDR1 is MNHNS and CDR2 is SASEGT. The length of the CDR3 is 18 residues. CDR3 residues: CASSENPQGSISYNEQFF. The CDR3 DNA reads TGTGCCAGCAGTGAAAACCCCCAGGGTTCGATCTCCTACAATGAGCAGTTCTTC.

The chain recombines TRBV7-8 with TRBJ1-6, with D unclear. Germline V gives CDR1 SGHVS, CDR2 FQNEAQ. The CDR3 is made up of 13 amino acids. Trimming shortened V by 2 bases and J by 7 bases, and 6 bases separated the two germline ends. The DNA for the CDR3 is TGTGCCAGCAGCTTATTCCTAAATTCACCCCTCCACTTT. This gives the protein CASSLFLNSPLHF.

This chain connects TRBV4-1 to TRBJ1-3; tentatively, D is TRBD1 (5 bases). The CDR3 runs to 15 residues. Trimming pared 2 bases from V and 0 bases from J, leaving 8 bases between. The germline V gene encodes CDR1 MGHRA and CDR2 YSYEKL. CDR3 sequence reads: CASSQRGNSGNTIYF. The CDR3 nucleotides read TGCGCCAGCAGCCAACGGGGGAACTCTGGAAACACCATATATTTT.

The chain carries TRBV18 and TRBJ1-1; 7 positions match TRBD1. The V gene end was trimmed by 5 bases and the J gene end by 3 bases; junction bases not matched to a gene: 12. The CDR3 has 16 residues. Germline CDR1 reads KGHSH; CDR2 reads LQKENI. The DNA for the CDR3 is TGTGCCAGCTCATCCCGCCAGGGGGGCTCTTACACTGAAGCTTTCTTT. Encoded protein: CASSSRQGGSYTEAFF.

The chain is built from TRBV10-2 and TRBJ1-4; weak D call: TRBD1 (6 bases). The CDR3 contains 14 residues. Germline loops: CDR1 WSHSY, CDR2 SAAADI. Trimming shortened V by 7 bases and J by 3 bases, and 12 bases separated the two germline ends. CDR3 sequence reads: CASKPGQANEKLFF. In DNA form, the CDR3 reads TGCGCCAGCAAGCCGGGACAAGCTAATGAAAAACTGTTTTTT.

This clone was detected once. The chain employs TRBV7-8 and TRBJ2-7, with D perhaps matching TRBD2 (5 bases). Germline-derived CDR1 and CDR2 are SGHVS and FQNEAQ. This CDR3 has 15 residues. V was clipped by 1 base and J by 4 bases, with 14 bases between them. Here the CDR3 reads CASSLEAESGYEQYF. The CDR3 DNA reads as TGTGCCAGCAGCTTAGAAGCGGAATCCGGGTACGAGCAGTACTTC. Filled out from reference TRBV7-8 and TRBJ2-7, the complete variable domain reads GAGVSQSPRYKVAKRGQDVALRCDPISGHVSLFWYQQALGQGPEFLTYFQNEAQLDKSGLPSDRFFAERPEGSVSTLKIQRTQQEDSAVYLCASSLEAESGYEQYFGPGTRLTVT.